The TCR beta chain under discussion was sequenced for a study of early stage breast cancer tumors. Each sample had two DNA replicates, approximately 0.5 ug blood or about 1.5 ug tissue. Sequencing used immunoSEQ multiplex PCR; TCRdb keeps in-frame clones, though not all of them. The profile shows 2,700 or so clones, roughly 65% of them singletons. This clone was recorded a few times. The CDR3 sequence is 12 residues long. The germline V gene encodes CDR1 SGHDT and CDR2 YYEEEE. The germline V and J ends were trimmed by 0 bases and 9 bases, with 7 bases remaining between them. The receptor was derived from a person aged 50 to 59 with breast cancer. The chain uses TRBV5-6 and TRBJ2-1; no definite D call. Sequenced sample: normal breast tissue next to the tumor. As DNA, the CDR3 is TGTGCCAGCAGCTTGGCTTCCCCTGAGCAGTTCTTC. It translates to CASSLASPEQFF.